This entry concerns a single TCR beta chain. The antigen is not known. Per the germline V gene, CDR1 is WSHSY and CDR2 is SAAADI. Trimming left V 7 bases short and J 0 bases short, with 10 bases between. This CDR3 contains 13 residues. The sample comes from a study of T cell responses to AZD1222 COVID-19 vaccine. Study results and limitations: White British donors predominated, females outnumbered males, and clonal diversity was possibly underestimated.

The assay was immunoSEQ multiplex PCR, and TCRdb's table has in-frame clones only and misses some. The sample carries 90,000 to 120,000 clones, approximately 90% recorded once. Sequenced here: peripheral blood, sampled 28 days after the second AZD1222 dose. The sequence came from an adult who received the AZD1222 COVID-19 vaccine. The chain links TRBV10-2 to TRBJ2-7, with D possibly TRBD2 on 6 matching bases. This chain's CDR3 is CASKFGGSYEQYF. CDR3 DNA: TGCGCCAGCAAATTCGGGGGCTCCTACGAGCAGTACTTC.